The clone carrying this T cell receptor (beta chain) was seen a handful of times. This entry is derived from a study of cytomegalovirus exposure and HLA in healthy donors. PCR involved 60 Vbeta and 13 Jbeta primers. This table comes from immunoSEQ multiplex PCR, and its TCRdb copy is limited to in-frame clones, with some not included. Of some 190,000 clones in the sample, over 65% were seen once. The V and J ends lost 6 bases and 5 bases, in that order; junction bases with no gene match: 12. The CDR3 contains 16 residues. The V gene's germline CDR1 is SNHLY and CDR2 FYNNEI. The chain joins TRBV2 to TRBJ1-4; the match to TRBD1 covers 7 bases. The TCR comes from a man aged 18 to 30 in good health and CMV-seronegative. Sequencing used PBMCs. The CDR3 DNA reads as TGTGCCAGCAGACAGTACCGGGACAGCCAAAATGAAAAACTGTTTTTT. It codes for CASRQYRDSQNEKLFF.